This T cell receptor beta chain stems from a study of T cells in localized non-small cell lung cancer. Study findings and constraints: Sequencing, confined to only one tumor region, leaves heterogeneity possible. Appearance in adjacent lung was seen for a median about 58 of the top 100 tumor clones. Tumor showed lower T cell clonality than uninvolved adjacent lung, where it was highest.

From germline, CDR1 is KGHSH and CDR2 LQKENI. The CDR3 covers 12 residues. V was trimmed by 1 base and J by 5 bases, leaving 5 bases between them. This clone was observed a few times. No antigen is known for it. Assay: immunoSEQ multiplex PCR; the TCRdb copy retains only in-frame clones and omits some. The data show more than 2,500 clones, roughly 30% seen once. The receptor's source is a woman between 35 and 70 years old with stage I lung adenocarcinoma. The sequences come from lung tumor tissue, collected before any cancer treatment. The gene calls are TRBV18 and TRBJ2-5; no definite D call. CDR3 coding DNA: TGTGCCAGCTCACCACTGGGGGAGACCCAGTACTTC. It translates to CASSPLGETQYF.